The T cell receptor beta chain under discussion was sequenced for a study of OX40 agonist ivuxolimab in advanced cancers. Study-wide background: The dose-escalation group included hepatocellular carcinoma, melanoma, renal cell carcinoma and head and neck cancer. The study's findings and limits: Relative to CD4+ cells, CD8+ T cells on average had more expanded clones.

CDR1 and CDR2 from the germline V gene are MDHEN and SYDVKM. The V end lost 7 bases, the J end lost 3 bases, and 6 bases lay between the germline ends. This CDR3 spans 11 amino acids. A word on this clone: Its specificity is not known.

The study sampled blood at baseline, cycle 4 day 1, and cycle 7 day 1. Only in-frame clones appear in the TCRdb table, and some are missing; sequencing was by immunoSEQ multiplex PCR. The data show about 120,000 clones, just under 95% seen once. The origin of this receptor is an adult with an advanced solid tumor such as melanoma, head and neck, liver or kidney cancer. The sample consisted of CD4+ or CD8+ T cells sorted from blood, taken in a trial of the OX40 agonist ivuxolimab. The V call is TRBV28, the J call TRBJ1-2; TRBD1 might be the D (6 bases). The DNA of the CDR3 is TGTGCCAGCAACAGGGACTATGGCTACACCTTC. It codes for CASNRDYGYTF.